This T cell receptor beta chain was identified in a study of T cells in localized non-small cell lung cancer. This table comes from immunoSEQ multiplex PCR, and its TCRdb copy is limited to in-frame clones, with some not included. The repertoire holds tens of thousands of clones, with 81% as singletons. The CDR3 has 14 residues. Trimming cost V 3 bases and J 8 bases; bases outside gene matches: 6. The germline gives CDR1 MNHEY, CDR2 SMNVEV (reference sequence). General observations from the study: Uninvolved adjacent lung showed higher T cell clonality than tumor.

This clone was picked up a small number of times. Its antigen remains unknown. This chain links TRBV27 with TRBJ2-1, with 8 bases matching TRBD2. The sequenced sample was peripheral blood mononuclear cells, obtained before any cancer treatment. The TCR originated in a man aged 40 to 75 with stage III lung adenocarcinoma. In nucleotides, the CDR3 is TGTGCCAGCAGTTTTACCGGGGGGGCCTATGAGCAGTTCTTC. This gives the protein CASSFTGGAYEQFF.